These T cell receptor beta chains were read from a single sample in a study of blood T cell repertoires in COVID-19. Here immunoSEQ multiplex PCR was the method, and the copy in TCRdb shows in-frame clones only, minus some. The sample lists approximately 300,000 clones, approximately 90% occurring once. Material for sequencing was PBMCs or T cells enriched from blood (not recorded which). All receptors derive from a woman in her twenties or thirties who had recovered from COVID-19. Each CDR3 is given with its conserved first and last residue. Each record gives: J gene, clone size, V gene, D gene, CDR3 protein, CDR3 DNA. The D gene is left open where the match is weak. Size tells how often a clone was seen (once, few, many) or the class of an expanded clone, and some rows leave it out.

>TRBJ1-1|.|TRBV29-1|.
CSVEEAGTEAFF
TGCAGCGTTGAAGAGGCGGGCACTGAAGCTTTCTTT
>TRBJ1-1|.|TRBV14|.
CASSQDIQETVNTEAFF
TGTGCCAGCAGCCAAGATATTCAAGAGACAGTGAACACTGAAGCTTTCTTT
>TRBJ2-1|.|TRBV10-1|TRBD2
CASSRAGGAYNEQFF
TGCGCCAGCAGTAGGGCGGGGGGCGCCTACAATGAGCAGTTCTTC
>TRBJ2-7|.|TRBV18|TRBD1
CASSPTGQGTHEQYF
TGTGCCAGCTCACCTACGGGACAGGGTACACACGAGCAGTACTTC
>TRBJ2-7|.|TRBV12-3/TRBV12-4|.
CASSLAAAYEQYF
TGTGCCAGCAGTTTGGCCGCAGCCTACGAGCAGTACTTC
>TRBJ1-1|.|TRBV5-1|TRBD1
CASSPGTGVLNTEAFF
TGCGCCAGCAGCCCCGGGACAGGGGTCCTGAACACTGAAGCTTTCTTT
>TRBJ1-6|.|TRBV6-5|TRBD1
CASRQTGDYNSPLHF
TGTGCCAGCAGGCAAACAGGGGACTATAATTCACCCCTCCACTTT
>TRBJ1-1|.|TRBV2|TRBD1
CASRLQGDTEAFF
TGTGCCAGCAGGTTGCAGGGGGACACTGAAGCTTTCTTT
>TRBJ1-5|.|TRBV7-2|.
CASSLDNSNQPQHF
TGTGCCAGCAGCTTGGACAATAGCAATCAGCCCCAGCATTTT
>TRBJ1-2|.|TRBV19|.
CASSMGRGSFYGYTF
TGTGCCAGTAGTATGGGGAGGGGATCTTTCTATGGCTACACCTTC
>TRBJ2-7|.|TRBV5-1|TRBD1
CASSRDSAYEQYF
TGCGCCAGCAGCCGGGACAGCGCCTACGAGCAGTACTTC
>TRBJ1-2|.|TRBV6-1|TRBD1
CASSDVYRRGLGYTF
TGTGCCAGCAGTGACGTTTATAGGAGGGGGCTCGGCTACACCTTC
>TRBJ2-1|.|TRBV7-9|TRBD2
CASSRETSGNEQFF
TGTGCCAGCAGCCGTGAGACTAGCGGGAATGAGCAGTTCTTC
>TRBJ1-1|.|TRBV19|.
CASSIDSGRVAFF
TGTGCCAGTAGTATCGATTCGGGGAGGGTGGCTTTCTTT
>TRBJ2-5|.|TRBV19|.
CASSNRDPQETQYF
TGTGCCAGTAGCAACAGGGACCCCCAAGAGACCCAGTACTTC
>TRBJ1-1|.|TRBV6-5|.
CASSLPGANTEAFF
TGTGCCAGCAGTTTACCAGGGGCAAACACTGAAGCTTTCTTT
>TRBJ2-3|few|TRBV3-1/TRBV3-2|.
CASSQHTDTQYF
TGTGCCAGCAGCCAACACACAGATACGCAGTATTTT
>TRBJ2-6|.|TRBV19|.
CASNHPGVSGANVLTF
TGTGCCAGTAATCACCCGGGGGTCTCTGGGGCCAACGTCCTGACTTTC
>TRBJ1-2|.|TRBV27|.
CASSFRQSYGYTF
TGTGCCAGCAGTTTTCGACAGTCCTATGGCTACACCTTC
>TRBJ2-7|few|TRBV5-1|.
CASSFGQTYEQYF
TGCGCCAGCAGCTTCGGACAGACCTACGAGCAGTACTTC
>TRBJ1-4|once|TRBV6-2/TRBV6-3|TRBD1
CASSPGTVFDEKLFF
TGTGCCAGCAGCCCGGGGACAGTGTTTGATGAAAAACTGTTTTTT
>TRBJ1-2|.|TRBV19|.
CASRQIHGDYGYTF
TGTGCCAGTCGACAGATACATGGTGACTATGGCTACACCTTC
>TRBJ1-6|.|TRBV5-4|TRBD1
CASSPGQGRLDSPLHF
TGTGCCAGCAGCCCGGGACAGGGGCGTTTAGATTCACCCCTCCACTTT
>TRBJ2-1|.|TRBV7-2|.
CASSLQGYQFF
TGTGCCAGCAGCTTACAGGGGTATCAGTTCTTC
>TRBJ2-1|.|TRBV4-2|TRBD2
CASSQDPASGGGNEQFF
TGTGCCAGCAGCCAAGATCCGGCTAGCGGGGGGGGGAATGAGCAGTTCTTC
>TRBJ1-5|.|TRBV30|TRBD1
CAWSLSGTGKYQPQHF
TGTGCCTGGAGTTTATCCGGGACAGGGAAATATCAGCCCCAGCATTTT
>TRBJ2-3|.|TRBV13|.
CASRIEGGQTDTQYF
TGTGCCAGCAGGATCGAGGGCGGGCAGACAGATACGCAGTATTTT
>TRBJ2-7|once|TRBV30|.
CAWRPSGVWAVYF
TGTGCCTGGAGACCGTCCGGGGTCTGGGCAGTGTACTTC
>TRBJ2-5|.|TRBV9|TRBD2
CASSASSGGAGSQETQYF
TGTGCCAGCAGCGCGAGTAGCGGGGGGGCGGGATCCCAAGAGACCCAGTACTTC
>TRBJ1-5|.|TRBV18|TRBD1
CASSPTGGDQPQHF
TGTGCCAGCTCCCCAACAGGGGGGGATCAGCCCCAGCATTTT
>TRBJ1-5|.|TRBV30|.
CAWSSHRPGSSMGNQPQHF
TGTGCCTGGAGTTCCCATCGACCGGGTTCCTCCATGGGCAATCAGCCCCAGCATTTT
>TRBJ1-6|.|TRBV5-6|.
CASSFVGSGAVHSPLHF
TGTGCCAGCAGCTTCGTTGGGTCAGGGGCCGTTCATTCACCCCTCCACTTT
>TRBJ1-3|.|TRBV5-5|TRBD1
CASRGQGSGNTIYF
TGTGCCAGCAGGGGACAGGGCTCTGGAAACACCATATATTTT
>TRBJ1-2|.|TRBV9|TRBD1
CASSAPGTGYGYTF
TGTGCCAGCAGCGCACCCGGGACAGGGTATGGCTACACCTTC
>TRBJ1-1|.|TRBV30|TRBD1
CAWSARTGGLATEAFF
TGTGCCTGGAGCGCAAGGACAGGGGGGTTGGCCACTGAAGCTTTCTTT
>TRBJ1-3|.|TRBV4-1|.
CASSQAQGSGNTIYF
TGCGCCAGCAGCCAAGCGCAGGGTTCTGGAAACACCATATATTTT
>TRBJ1-2|.|TRBV29-1|.
CSVLGRGNGYTF
TGCAGCGTCCTTGGGAGGGGAAATGGCTACACCTTC
>TRBJ2-5|.|TRBV20-1|.
CSASSRVRQETQYF
TGCAGTGCTAGTTCTAGAGTGCGCCAAGAGACCCAGTACTTC
>TRBJ1-5|.|TRBV7-2|.
CASSLGFGRGLGNQPQHF
TGTGCCAGCAGCTTAGGATTTGGGAGGGGTTTAGGCAATCAGCCCCAGCATTTT
>TRBJ1-2|.|TRBV4-1|.
CASSRTEYYGYTF
TGCGCCAGCAGCCGAACAGAATACTATGGCTACACCTTC
>TRBJ1-1|.|TRBV5-1|.
CASSRGGAEAFF
TGCGCCAGCAGCCGTGGAGGGGCAGAGGCTTTCTTT
>TRBJ1-4|few|TRBV19|.
CASHDQGSGEKLFF
TGTGCCAGTCACGACCAGGGGTCCGGTGAAAAACTGTTTTTT
>TRBJ2-7|few|TRBV6-1|.
CASSEVPGSSYEQYF
TGTGCCAGCAGTGAAGTGCCGGGGAGCTCCTACGAGCAGTACTTC
>TRBJ1-2|.|TRBV19|.
CASSLGPGYTF
TGTGCCAGTAGTTTGGGGCCTGGCTACACCTTC
>TRBJ2-1|.|TRBV2|TRBD2
CASRATSGGHNEQFF
TGTGCCAGCAGAGCCACTAGCGGGGGACACAATGAGCAGTTCTTC
>TRBJ1-1|.|TRBV13|TRBD1
CASSLEGQRDTEAFF
TGTGCCAGCAGCTTAGAGGGACAGAGGGACACTGAAGCTTTCTTT
>TRBJ2-7|.|TRBV10-3|.
CAISEGQGTYEQYF
TGTGCCATCAGTGAGGGCCAGGGCACCTACGAGCAGTACTTC
>TRBJ1-2|.|TRBV19|TRBD1
CASSPGQYGYTF
TGTGCCAGTAGTCCGGGACAGTATGGCTACACCTTC
>TRBJ2-7|.|TRBV10-2|.
CASSETGLYEQYF
TGCGCCAGCAGTGAGACCGGACTTTACGAGCAGTACTTC